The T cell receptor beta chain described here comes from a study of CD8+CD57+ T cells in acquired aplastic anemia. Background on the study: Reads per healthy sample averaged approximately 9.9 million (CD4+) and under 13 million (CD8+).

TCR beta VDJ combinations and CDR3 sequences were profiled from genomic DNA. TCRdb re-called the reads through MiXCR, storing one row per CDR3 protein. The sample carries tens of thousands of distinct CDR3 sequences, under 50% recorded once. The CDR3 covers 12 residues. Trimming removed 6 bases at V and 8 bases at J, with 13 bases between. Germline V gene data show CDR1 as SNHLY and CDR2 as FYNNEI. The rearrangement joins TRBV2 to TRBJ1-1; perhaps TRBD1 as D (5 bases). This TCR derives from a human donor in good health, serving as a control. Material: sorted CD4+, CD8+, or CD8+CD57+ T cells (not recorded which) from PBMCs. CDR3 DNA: TGTGCCAGCAGGGGGGGGACCGGCGAAGCTTTCTTT. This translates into CASRGGTGEAFF.